This T cell receptor (beta chain) was identified during a study of blood T cell repertoires in COVID-19. The table came from immunoSEQ multiplex PCR; TCRdb's copy has only in-frame clones and leaves some out. Here the sample spans just over 300,000 clones, 80% to 90% being singletons. Sequenced sample: PBMCs or T cells enriched from blood (not recorded which). The sequence was collected from a man aged 25-45 years who had recovered from COVID-19.

The CDR3 DNA follows: TGCGCCAGCAGCTTCGGACATAGAGGTGAAAAACTGTTTTTT. This sequence encodes CASSFGHRGEKLFF. The chain has TRBV5-1 and TRBJ1-4, with a weak D call TRBD1 (5 bases). Germline CDR1 and CDR2: SGHRS and YFSETQ. V lost 2 bases to trimming and J lost 7 bases, with 12 bases between them. This CDR3 is 14 amino acids long.